The clone carrying this T cell receptor (beta chain) has just a few counts. Other DNA sequences within the sample encode an identical CDR3. The data originate from a study of blood T cell repertoires in COVID-19. Whole-study context: PBMCs, B-cell-depleted T cells, or T cells were the source of the cDNA or gDNA that made up the material.

This CDR3 spans 13 amino acids. Germline values: CDR1 SNHLY, CDR2 FYNNEI. With 8 bases clipped from V and 4 bases from J, the junction kept 6 bases outside the gene matches. The table came from immunoSEQ multiplex PCR; TCRdb's copy has only in-frame clones and leaves some out. The profile shows around 170,000 clones, about four fifths of them singletons. This clonotype was obtained from a man aged 70-80 years with active or convalescent COVID-19. J is TRBJ1-1 and V is TRBV2; 8 nucleotides align to TRBD1. What was sequenced was peripheral blood. CDR3 residues: CASSDRAGTEAFF. CDR3 DNA sequence: TGTGCCAGCTCGGACAGGGCAGGCACTGAAGCTTTCTTT.